A selection of T cell receptor beta chains follows, all from one sample in a study of blood T cells in healthy people across ages. TCRdb used MiXCR to reprocess the 5' RACE reads, holding one entry per CDR3 protein. The data show 600,000 to 800,000 distinct CDR3 sequences, 20% to 25% seen once. Sequenced input: blood. The receptor set was obtained from a man between 70 and 80 years old in good health. CDR3s leave out the opening cysteine and the closing phenylalanine or tryptophan. The size of a clone is reported for some rows only, either as once, few or many, or as a class for expanded clones.

J gene: TRBJ2-3
V gene: TRBV20-1
clone size: .
CDR3 protein: SARTAGGAFFTDTQY

J gene: TRBJ1-6
V gene: TRBV20-1
clone size: .
CDR3 protein: SARGHLSSYNSPLH

J gene: TRBJ2-1
V gene: TRBV7-9
clone size: .
CDR3 protein: ASSPQSYEQF

J gene: TRBJ2-5
V gene: TRBV5-1
clone size: few
CDR3 protein: ASSLQITTQETQY

J gene: TRBJ2-7
V gene: TRBV20-1
clone size: .
CDR3 protein: SARDGLAGVHEQY

J gene: TRBJ2-1
V gene: TRBV6-2/TRBV6-3
clone size: once
CDR3 protein: ASRRRVDNEQF

J gene: TRBJ1-2
V gene: TRBV5-1
clone size: .
CDR3 protein: ASSTDRGWNGYT

J gene: TRBJ2-1
V gene: TRBV28
clone size: .
CDR3 protein: ASSHPAYNEQF

J gene: TRBJ2-4
V gene: TRBV21-1
clone size: few
CDR3 protein: ASSKVEARGIQY

J gene: TRBJ2-4
V gene: TRBV3-1
clone size: .
CDR3 protein: ASSPTAGPVAKNIQY

J gene: TRBJ2-5
V gene: TRBV14
clone size: .
CDR3 protein: ASSQKQGTLGY

J gene: .
V gene: TRBV5-1
clone size: .
CDR3 protein: ASSLMTAKVYEQY

J gene: .
V gene: TRBV5-5
clone size: .
CDR3 protein: ASSFQLGPYEQY

J gene: TRBJ1-2
V gene: TRBV5-1
clone size: few
CDR3 protein: ASIPYGYT

J gene: TRBJ2-1
V gene: TRBV20-1
clone size: .
CDR3 protein: SARDLEGSSYNEQF

J gene: TRBJ2-6
V gene: TRBV21-1
clone size: many
CDR3 protein: ASSKEGTEVSSGANVLT

J gene: .
V gene: TRBV20-1
clone size: once
CDR3 protein: SAPTPQKTQY

J gene: TRBJ2-1
V gene: TRBV4-1
clone size: .
CDR3 protein: ASSQGRQGPYNEQF

J gene: TRBJ2-7
V gene: TRBV28
clone size: .
CDR3 protein: ASSLGGGQGYEQY

J gene: TRBJ2-7
V gene: TRBV28
clone size: many
CDR3 protein: ASSVTVEQY

J gene: TRBJ1-2
V gene: TRBV12-3/TRBV12-4
clone size: few
CDR3 protein: ASSIDGYGYT

J gene: TRBJ2-3
V gene: TRBV20-1
clone size: few
CDR3 protein: SARREIRGTDTQY

J gene: TRBJ2-3
V gene: TRBV4-3
clone size: .
CDR3 protein: ASSQEGTSGRGNTQY

J gene: TRBJ2-5
V gene: TRBV7-7
clone size: few
CDR3 protein: ASSPVAGVQETQY

J gene: TRBJ2-1
V gene: TRBV11-2
clone size: .
CDR3 protein: ASSLSLSGRDYNEQF

J gene: TRBJ2-1
V gene: TRBV6-2/TRBV6-3
clone size: .
CDR3 protein: ASSYSRVRDTLGYNEQF